The clone carrying this T cell receptor (beta chain) was detected only a few times. The table came from immunoSEQ multiplex PCR; TCRdb's copy has only in-frame clones and leaves some out. The table includes approximately 100,000 clones, around 80% detected once. Trimming took off 5 bases at V and 6 bases at J, with 17 bases between the two ends. CDR3 length: 16 residues. The germline CDR1 and CDR2 sequences are SEHNR and FQNEAQ (reference sequence). This specimen belongs to a study of OX40 agonist ivuxolimab in advanced cancers. The sequence was obtained from an adult with an advanced solid tumor such as melanoma, head and neck, liver or kidney cancer. The rearrangement links TRBV7-9 to TRBJ1-6; D is undetermined. The input for sequencing was CD4+ or CD8+ T cells sorted from blood, taken in a trial of the OX40 agonist ivuxolimab. The CDR3 loop reads CASSPSPVVGNSPLHF. The CDR3 nucleotides read TGTGCCAGCAGCCCGAGTCCGGTTGTGGGTAATTCACCCCTCCACTTT.